This TCR beta chain was recorded in a study of CD8+CD57+ T cells in acquired aplastic anemia. From germline, CDR1 is DFQATT and CDR2 SNEGSKA (reference sequence). The CDR3 runs 12 residues. V was pared by 3 bases and J by 11 bases, with 6 bases of the junction left unmatched. Both TCR beta VDJ combination and CDR3 sequence profiling were carried out. Genomic DNA was the template for this profiling. TCRdb re-derived calls from the reads in MiXCR, one entry per CDR3 protein. Of about 270,000 distinct CDR3 sequences listed, around three fifths are singletons. Material for sequencing was sorted CD4+, CD8+, or CD8+CD57+ T cells (not recorded which) from PBMCs. V and J are TRBV20-1 and TRBJ2-3; 9 bases agree with TRBD2. The TCR originated in a human donor with severe aplastic anemia or a healthy control (not recorded which). CDR3 sequence (DNA): TGCAGTGCTAGCACACTAGCGGGCTTGCAGTATTTT. It specifies CSASTLAGLQYF.